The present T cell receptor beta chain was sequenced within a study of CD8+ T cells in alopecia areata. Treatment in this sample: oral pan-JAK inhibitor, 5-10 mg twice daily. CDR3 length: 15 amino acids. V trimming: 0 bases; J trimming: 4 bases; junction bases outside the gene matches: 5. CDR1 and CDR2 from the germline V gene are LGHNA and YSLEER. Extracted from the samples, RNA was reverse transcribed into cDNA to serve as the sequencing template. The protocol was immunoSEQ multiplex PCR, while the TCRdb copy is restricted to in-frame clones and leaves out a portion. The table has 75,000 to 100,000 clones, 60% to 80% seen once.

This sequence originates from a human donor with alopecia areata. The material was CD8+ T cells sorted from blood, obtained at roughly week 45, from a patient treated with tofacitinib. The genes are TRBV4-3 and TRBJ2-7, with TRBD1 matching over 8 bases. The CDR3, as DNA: TGCGCCAGCAGCCAAGATGCCCAGGGGGCATACGAGCAGTACTTC. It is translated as CASSQDAQGAYEQYF.